What follows are 12 T cell receptor beta chains derived from one specimen sequenced in a study of T cell changes during pregnancy in multiple sclerosis. The protocol was immunoSEQ multiplex PCR, while the TCRdb copy is restricted to in-frame clones and leaves out a portion. The table lists tens of thousands of clones, approximately 91% of them singletons. The sample in question was peripheral blood, obtained after pregnancy. These receptors all come from a female donor with multiple sclerosis, enrolled in a pregnancy study.

This chain joins TRBV18 and TRBJ1-1, with unresolved D. V lost 3 bases and J lost 4, with 15 bases in between. The CDR3 length is 15 residues. Germline V gives CDR1 KGHSH, CDR2 LQKENI. The CDR3 protein is CASSPLAGKSTEAFF. CDR3 bases: TGTGCCAGCTCACCTTTGGCAGGTAAAAGCACTGAAGCTTTCTTT.

The J gene is TRBJ2-5, the V gene TRBV18; D is unresolved. Germline V gene sequence: CDR1 KGHSH, CDR2 LQKENI. The CDR3 runs 14 residues. V lost 2 bases to trimming and J lost 5 bases, with 12 bases between them. The CDR3 region has the DNA TGTGCCAGCTCACCAAGAGTAAATCCGGAGACCCAGTACTTC. Amino acids: CASSPRVNPETQYF.

Note on this clone: The junction and the germline gene differ at one end; a read error may be behind it. The chain couples TRBV6-6 to TRBJ2-2; possibly TRBD1 for D (6 bases). The CDR3 contains 15 residues. Germline assignment: CDR1 MNHNY and CDR2 SVGAGI (reference sequence). The CDR3 loop is CASSYPTPGDPGSCF. The CDR3 coding sequence is TGTGCCAGCAGTTACCCAACACCAGGGGACCCGGGGAGCTGTTTT.

The sample holds one count of this clone. This chain connects TRBV18 to TRBJ1-4; D not resolved. The CDR3 covers 16 residues. Germline V gene data show CDR1 as KGHSH and CDR2 as LQKENI. Trimming cost V 3 bases and J 1 base, with 12 bases left between them. As DNA, the CDR3 is TGTGCCAGCTCACCGGACCGGGGTGTAACTAATGAAAAACTGTTTTTT. Translation: CASSPDRGVTNEKLFF.

This clone was detected once. The V call is TRBV2, the J call TRBJ2-7; weak D call: TRBD1 (8 bases). Trimming shortened V by 3 bases and J by 5 bases, and 17 bases separated the two germline ends. The CDR3 is 15 amino acids. The germline V gene encodes CDR1 SNHLY and CDR2 FYNNEI. CDR3 in amino acids: CASSDPDREGNEQYF. The CDR3 bases are TGTGCCAGCAGTGACCCGGACAGGGAGGGTAACGAGCAGTACTTC. The full variable domain, rest sourced from reference TRBV2 and TRBJ2-7, is EPEVTQTPSHQVTQMGQEVILRCVPISNHLYFYWYRQILGQKVEFLVSFYNNEISEKSEIFDDQFSVERPDGSNFTLKIRSTKLEDSAMYFCASSDPDREGNEQYFGPGTRLTVT.

The J gene is TRBJ2-2, the V gene TRBV18, with TRBD1 matching 10 bases. The CDR3 is made up of 16 amino acids. The V segment lost 3 bases and the J segment 0 bases; nucleotides outside the gene matches: 1. Germline lookup yields CDR1 KGHSH and CDR2 LQKENI. The CDR3 DNA follows: TGTGCCAGCTCACCGACAGGGGGCCCGAACACCGGGGAGCTGTTTTTT. This codes for CASSPTGGPNTGELFF.

This rearrangement joins TRBV6-5 to TRBJ2-7, with 7 bases that match TRBD1. Germline CDR1 and CDR2: MNHEY and SVGAGI. The CDR3 has 15 residues. With V trimmed by 2 bases and J by 0 bases, 4 bases remained unmatched. The DNA of the CDR3 is TGTGCCAGCAGTTACGAAGGGGGCGACTCCTACGAGCAGTACTTC. Translated: CASSYEGGDSYEQYF.

The chain is built from TRBV18 and TRBJ2-2, with D possibly being TRBD1 (6 bases). Trimming took 3 bases from V and 4 from J, leaving 24 bases between them. The CDR3 runs to 19 residues. In germline, CDR1 is KGHSH, CDR2 LQKENI. The CDR3 sequence is CASSPRGIVPPGSTGELFF. The CDR3 DNA reads as TGTGCCAGCTCACCGAGGGGGATCGTTCCCCCTGGGAGCACCGGGGAGCTGTTTTTT.

The chain recombines TRBV2 with TRBJ2-5; 9 nucleotides line up with TRBD2. The V gene end was trimmed by 6 bases and the J gene end by 2 bases; junction bases not matched to a gene: 10. Germline CDR1 is SNHLY and CDR2 is FYNNEI. This CDR3 region has 16 residues. The CDR3 coding sequence is TGTGCCAGCAGACACCCTCTAGCGGGGCCGCAAGAGACCCAGTACTTC. This gives the protein CASRHPLAGPQETQYF.

This chain connects TRBV29-1 to TRBJ2-1, with D possibly TRBD1 on 5 matching bases. The CDR3 runs 15 residues. Germline V gene sequence: CDR1 SQVTM, CDR2 ANQGSEA. The V gene lost 0 bases and the J gene lost 4 bases, with 13 bases spanning the gap. CDR3 residues: CSVEDGAPSYNEQFF. CDR3 in DNA: TGCAGCGTTGAAGATGGGGCTCCTTCTTACAATGAGCAGTTCTTC.

The gene calls are TRBV4-3 and TRBJ1-2, with D maybe TRBD1 (6 bases). Trimming pared 1 base from V and 2 bases from J, leaving 17 bases between. The CDR3 has 17 residues. Germline V gene lookup returns CDR1 LGHNA and CDR2 YSLEER. The CDR3 sequence is CASSQGVARTVNYGYTF. The CDR3 DNA sequence: TGCGCCAGCAGCCAAGGAGTTGCCAGGACAGTCAACTATGGCTACACCTTC.

This chain links TRBV6-5 with TRBJ1-5, with 9 positions matching TRBD1. The CDR3 has 13 residues. From germline, CDR1 is MNHEY and CDR2 SVGAGI. V gave up 5 bases and J gave up 11 bases; unmatched junction bases: 7. The CDR3 region is CASSRTGEDAQHF. Written as DNA, the CDR3 is TGTGCCAGCAGTAGGACAGGGGAGGACGCCCAGCATTTT.